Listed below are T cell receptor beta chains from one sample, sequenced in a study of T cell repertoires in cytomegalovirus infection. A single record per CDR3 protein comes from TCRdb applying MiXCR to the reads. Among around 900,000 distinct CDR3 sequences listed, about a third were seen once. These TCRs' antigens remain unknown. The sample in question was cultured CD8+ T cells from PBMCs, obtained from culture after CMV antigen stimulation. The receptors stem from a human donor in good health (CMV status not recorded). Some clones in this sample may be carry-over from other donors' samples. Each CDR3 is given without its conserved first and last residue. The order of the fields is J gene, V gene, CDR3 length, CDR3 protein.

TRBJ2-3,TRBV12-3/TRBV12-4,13,ASRSQTSGTDTQY
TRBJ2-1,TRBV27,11,ASSLLGGGEQF
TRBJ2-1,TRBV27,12,ASSLSGTGFEQF
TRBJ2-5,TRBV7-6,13,ASSSRDRAPETQY
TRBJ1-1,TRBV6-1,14,ASSEAFLHPGTEAF
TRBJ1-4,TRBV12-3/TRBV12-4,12,ASSAQGLNEKLF
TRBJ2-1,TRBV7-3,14,ASSLTGGGDTNEQF
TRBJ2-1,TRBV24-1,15,ATNEMSDRAPNNEQF
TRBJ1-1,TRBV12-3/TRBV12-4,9,ASSSDPEAF
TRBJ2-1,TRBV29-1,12,SAAPGTRYNEQF
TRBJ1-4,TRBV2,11,ASSDGGNEKLF
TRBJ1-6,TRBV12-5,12,ASGLGGANSPLH
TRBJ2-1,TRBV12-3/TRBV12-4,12,ASSQGGRYNEQF
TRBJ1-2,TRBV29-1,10,SFGSANYGYT
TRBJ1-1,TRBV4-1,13,ASSQDRGQTNGAF
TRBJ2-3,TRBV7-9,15,ASSSPPDARNTDTQY
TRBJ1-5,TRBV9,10,ASSKGDQPQH
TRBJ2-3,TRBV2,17,ASSDSGTSGGPSTDTQY
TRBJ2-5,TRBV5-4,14,ASSLSYGGAVETQY
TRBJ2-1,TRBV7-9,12,ASSGTGAYNEQF
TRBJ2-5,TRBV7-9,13,ASSQGAGYQETQY
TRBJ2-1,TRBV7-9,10,ASSLFPNEQF
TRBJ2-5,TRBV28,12,ASSLRGGRGTQY
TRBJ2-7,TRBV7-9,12,ASSLTSGANEQY
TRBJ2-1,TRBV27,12,ASSLAGGYNEQF
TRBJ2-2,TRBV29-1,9,SGWITGELF
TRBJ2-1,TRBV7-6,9,ASSPGGGQF
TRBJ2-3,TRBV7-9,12,ASSLEEDTDTQY
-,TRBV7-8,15,ASSLGGDRPGTDTQH
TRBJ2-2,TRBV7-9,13,ASRSSVGSHGELF
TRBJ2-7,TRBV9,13,ASSARDRGDYEQY
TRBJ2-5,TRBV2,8,ASTLHTQY
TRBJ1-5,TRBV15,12,ATRLGSGNQPQH
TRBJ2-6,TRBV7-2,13,ASSLSRSGANVLT
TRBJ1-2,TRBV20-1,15,SARFSSRTGTNYGYT
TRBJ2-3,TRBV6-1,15,ASSDGRNRRGTDTQY
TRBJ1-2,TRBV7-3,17,ASSLKVRDRSLPNYGYT
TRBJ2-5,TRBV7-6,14,ASSKTEPGLAGPLY
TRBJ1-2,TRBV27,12,ASSYEGPWDGYT
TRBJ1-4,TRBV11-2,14,ASSSGRGVVNEKLF
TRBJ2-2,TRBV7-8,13,ASSLTGARTGELF
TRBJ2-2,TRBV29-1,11,SVVVSNTGELF
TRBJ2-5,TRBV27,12,ASSSTTSSETQY
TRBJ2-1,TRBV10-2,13,ASSESTRANDEQF
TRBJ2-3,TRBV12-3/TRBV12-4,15,AVPGLAGGLSTDTQY
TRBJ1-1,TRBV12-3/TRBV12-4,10,ASSLQKLEAF
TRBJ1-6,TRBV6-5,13,ASSTTGQGTSPLH
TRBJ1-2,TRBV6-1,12,ASSTLGSYYGYT
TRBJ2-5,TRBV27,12,ASRPPGQGETQY
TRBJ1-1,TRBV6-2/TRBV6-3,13,ASSYHRGTGGLAF
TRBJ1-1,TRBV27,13,ASSPITKGPTEAF
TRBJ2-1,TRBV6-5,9,ASSPGFEQF
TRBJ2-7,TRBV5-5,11,ASSSQGDYEQY
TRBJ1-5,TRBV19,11,ASSWDNNQPQH
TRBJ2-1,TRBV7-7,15,ASSLTSGGPTYNEQF
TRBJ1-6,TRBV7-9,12,ASSEPGRDSPLH
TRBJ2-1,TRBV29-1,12,SGDTGTGRGEQF
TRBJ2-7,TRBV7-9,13,ASSSARDSGYEQY
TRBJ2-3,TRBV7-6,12,ASSLGTPPDTQY